The clone carrying this T cell receptor beta chain was seen many times. A single record per CDR3 protein comes from TCRdb applying MiXCR to the multiplex PCR reads. The sample shows about 130,000 distinct CDR3 sequences, over 20% of them seen only once. The data stem from a study of breast tumors, draining lymph nodes, adjacent tissues. Trimming took 5 bases from V and 3 from J, leaving 6 bases between them. The CDR3 consists of 11 residues. From germline, CDR1 is DFQATT and CDR2 SNEGSKA (reference sequence). Breast cancer patients provided tissue from their axillary draining lymph nodes. This TCR derives from a female donor with breast cancer. Some clones in this sample may be carry-over from other donors' samples. The sequencing sample was made of axillary lymph node tissue. V is TRBV20-1 and J is TRBJ2-3, with D uncertain. Here the CDR3 reads CSAQRTDTQYF. DNA for the CDR3: TGCAGTGCTCAGAGAACAGATACGCAGTATTTT.